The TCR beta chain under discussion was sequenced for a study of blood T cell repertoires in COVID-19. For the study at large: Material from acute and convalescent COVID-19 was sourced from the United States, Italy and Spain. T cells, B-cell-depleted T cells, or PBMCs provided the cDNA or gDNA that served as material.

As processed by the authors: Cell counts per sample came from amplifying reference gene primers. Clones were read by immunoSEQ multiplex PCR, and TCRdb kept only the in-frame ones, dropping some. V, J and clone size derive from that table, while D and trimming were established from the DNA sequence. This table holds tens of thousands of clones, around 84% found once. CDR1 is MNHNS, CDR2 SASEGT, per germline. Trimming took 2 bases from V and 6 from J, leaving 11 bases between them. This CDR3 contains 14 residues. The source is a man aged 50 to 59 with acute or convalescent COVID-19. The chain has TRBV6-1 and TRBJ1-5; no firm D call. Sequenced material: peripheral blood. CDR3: CASSEPGRGQPQHF. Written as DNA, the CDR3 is TGTGCCAGCAGTGAACCGGGTCGCGGTCAGCCCCAGCATTTT.